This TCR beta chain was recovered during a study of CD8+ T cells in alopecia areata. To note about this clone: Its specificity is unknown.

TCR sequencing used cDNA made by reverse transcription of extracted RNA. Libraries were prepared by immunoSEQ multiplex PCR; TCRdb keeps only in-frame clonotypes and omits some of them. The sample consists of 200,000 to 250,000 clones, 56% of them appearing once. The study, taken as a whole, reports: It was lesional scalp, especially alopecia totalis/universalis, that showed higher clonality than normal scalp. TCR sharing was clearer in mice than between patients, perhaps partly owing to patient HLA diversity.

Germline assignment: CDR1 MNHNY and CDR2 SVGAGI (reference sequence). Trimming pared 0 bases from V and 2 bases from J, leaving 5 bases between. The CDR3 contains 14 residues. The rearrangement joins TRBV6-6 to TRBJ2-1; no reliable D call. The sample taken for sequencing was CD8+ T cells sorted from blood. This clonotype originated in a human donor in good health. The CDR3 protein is CASSYSSTYNEQFF. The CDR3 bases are TGTGCCAGCAGTTACTCTTCGACCTACAATGAGCAGTTCTTC.